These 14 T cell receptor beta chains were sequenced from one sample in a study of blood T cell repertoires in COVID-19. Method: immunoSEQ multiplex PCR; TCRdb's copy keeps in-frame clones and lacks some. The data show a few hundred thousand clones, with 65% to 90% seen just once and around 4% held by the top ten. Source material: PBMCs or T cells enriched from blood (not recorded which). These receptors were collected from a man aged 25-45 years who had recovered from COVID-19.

CDR3: CASSLSSWDRAYGYTF. The DNA of the CDR3 is TGTGCCAGCAGTTTATCGTCTTGGGACAGGGCCTATGGCTACACCTTC. This chain uses TRBV27 with TRBJ1-2; 9 nucleotides line up with TRBD1. The ends lost 0 bases at V and 4 bases at J; junction bases unmatched: 6. CDR3 length: 16 amino acids. Germline V gene data show CDR1 as MNHEY and CDR2 as SMNVEV (reference sequence).

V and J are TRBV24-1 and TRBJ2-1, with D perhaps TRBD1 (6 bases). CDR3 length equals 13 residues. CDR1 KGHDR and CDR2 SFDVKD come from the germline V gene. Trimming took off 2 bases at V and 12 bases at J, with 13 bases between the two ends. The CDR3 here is CATSDSLGGWQFF. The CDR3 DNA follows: TGTGCCACCAGTGATTCCCTAGGGGGATGGCAGTTCTTC.

For the CDR3, the DNA is TGTGCCAGCTCCGAGGAGGGGCGACAGCCCCAGCATTTT. Its protein product is CASSEEGRQPQHF. V gene TRBV18 combines with J gene TRBJ1-5; D might be TRBD1 (5 bases). The germline CDR1 and CDR2 sequences are KGHSH and LQKENI. CDR3 length: 13 residues. Between the trimmed V and J ends, which lost 6 bases and 7 bases, there was a span of 13 bases.

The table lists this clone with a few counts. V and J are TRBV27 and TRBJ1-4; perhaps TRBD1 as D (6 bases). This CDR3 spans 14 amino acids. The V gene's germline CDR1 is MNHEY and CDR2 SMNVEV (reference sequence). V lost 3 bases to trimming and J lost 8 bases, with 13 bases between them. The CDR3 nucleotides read TGTGCCAGCAGTTTCGCCGGGACAATGGAAAAACTGTTTTTT. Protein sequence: CASSFAGTMEKLFF.

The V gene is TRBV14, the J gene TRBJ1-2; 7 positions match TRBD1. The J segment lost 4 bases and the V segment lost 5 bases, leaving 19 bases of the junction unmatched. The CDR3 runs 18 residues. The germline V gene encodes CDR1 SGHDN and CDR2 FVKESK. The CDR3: CASSSNVRGQRDFYGYTF. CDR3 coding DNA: TGTGCCAGCAGCTCTAACGTAAGGGGACAGCGAGATTTCTATGGCTACACCTTC.

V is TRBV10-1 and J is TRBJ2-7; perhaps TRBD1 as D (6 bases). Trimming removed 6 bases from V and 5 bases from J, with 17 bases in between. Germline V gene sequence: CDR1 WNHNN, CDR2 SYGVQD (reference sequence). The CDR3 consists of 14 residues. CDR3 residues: CASSMDRRRDEQYF. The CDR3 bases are TGCGCCAGCAGCATGGACAGACGAAGGGACGAGCAGTACTTC.

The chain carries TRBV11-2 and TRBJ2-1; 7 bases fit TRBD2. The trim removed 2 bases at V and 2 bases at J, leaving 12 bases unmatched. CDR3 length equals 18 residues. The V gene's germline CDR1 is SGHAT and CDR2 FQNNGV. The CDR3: CASSLTSGGRSTYNEQFF. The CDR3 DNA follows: TGTGCCAGCAGCTTAACTTCTGGCGGGAGATCGACCTACAATGAGCAGTTCTTC.

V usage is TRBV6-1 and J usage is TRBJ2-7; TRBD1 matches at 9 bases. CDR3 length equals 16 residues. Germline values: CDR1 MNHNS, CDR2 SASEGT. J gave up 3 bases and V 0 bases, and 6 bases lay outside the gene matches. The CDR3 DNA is TGTGCCAGCAGTGAAGCGCCGGGACAGGGAATCTACGAGCAGTACTTC. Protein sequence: CASSEAPGQGIYEQYF.

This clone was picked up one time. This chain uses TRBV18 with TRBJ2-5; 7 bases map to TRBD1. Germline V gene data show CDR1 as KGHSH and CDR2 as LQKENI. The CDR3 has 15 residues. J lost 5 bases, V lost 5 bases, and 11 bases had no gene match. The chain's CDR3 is CASSTTQGPGETQYF. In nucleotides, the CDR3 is TGTGCCAGCTCAACCACACAGGGGCCGGGGGAGACCCAGTACTTC.

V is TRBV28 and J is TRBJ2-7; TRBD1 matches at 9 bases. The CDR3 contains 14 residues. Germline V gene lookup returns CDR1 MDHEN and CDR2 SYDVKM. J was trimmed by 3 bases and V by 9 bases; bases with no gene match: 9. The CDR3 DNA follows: TGTGCCAGTGGTCCTGGGACAGGGTTCTACGAGCAGTACTTC. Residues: CASGPGTGFYEQYF.

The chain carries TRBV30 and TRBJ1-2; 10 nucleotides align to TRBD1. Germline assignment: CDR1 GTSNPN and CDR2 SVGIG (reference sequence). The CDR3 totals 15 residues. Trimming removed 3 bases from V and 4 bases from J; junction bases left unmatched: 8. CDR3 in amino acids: CAWRDGTGEVYGYTF. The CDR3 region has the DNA TGTGCCTGGAGGGACGGGACAGGGGAGGTCTATGGCTACACCTTC.

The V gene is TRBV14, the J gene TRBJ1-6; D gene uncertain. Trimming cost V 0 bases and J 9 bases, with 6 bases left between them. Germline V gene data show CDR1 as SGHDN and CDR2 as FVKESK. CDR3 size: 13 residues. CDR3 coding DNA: TGTGCCAGCAGCCAAGAATCGAGTTCACCCCTCCACTTT. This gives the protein CASSQESSSPLHF.

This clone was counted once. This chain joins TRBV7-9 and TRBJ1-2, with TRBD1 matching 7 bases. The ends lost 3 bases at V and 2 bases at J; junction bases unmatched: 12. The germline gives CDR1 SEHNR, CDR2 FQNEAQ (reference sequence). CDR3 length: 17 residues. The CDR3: CASSLLSRTGSNYGYTF. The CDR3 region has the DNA TGTGCCAGCAGCTTGCTGTCTCGGACAGGATCAAACTATGGCTACACCTTC.

The chain's CDR3 is CSARQGASYEQYF. The DNA for the CDR3 is TGCAGCGCACGACAGGGGGCTTCCTACGAGCAGTACTTC. The chain carries TRBV29-1 and TRBJ2-7; 10 positions agree with TRBD1. The CDR3 length is 13 residues. Trimming at V came to 7 bases and at J to 1 base, leaving 4 bases not matched to a gene. CDR1 is SQVTM, CDR2 ANQGSEA, per germline.